This record looks at one T cell receptor beta chain sequence and its context. Its antigen remains unknown. Using immunoSEQ multiplex PCR, the repertoire was profiled, and TCRdb retains in-frame clones only, with some absent. Of 2 million to 2.5 million clones in the sample, 85% to 95% are singletons; the top ten hold about 0.37%. Per the germline V gene, CDR1 is SGDLS and CDR2 is YYNGEE. The CDR3 loop spans 15 amino acids. Trimming stripped 3 bases from V and 2 bases from J, with 11 bases between. The entry originates in a study of shared clonotypes between healthy human individuals. Study observations and caveats: Clonotype sharing across donors was expected to vary with sequencing depth.

This TCR came from a man younger than 35 in good health. Some clones in this sample may be carry-over from other donors' samples. The sample taken for sequencing was naive CD4+ T cells from PBMCs. Subset given: CD45RA+ positively selected. The chain carries TRBV9 and TRBJ2-2; tentative D call: TRBD1 (5 bases). CDR3 bases: TGTGCCAGCAGCGCCCGACAGACTAACACCGGGGAGCTGTTTTTT. Its protein is CASSARQTNTGELFF.